There are many counts of the clone carrying this T cell receptor (gamma chain). The antigen remains unidentified. This DNA translates differently at residue 8 from the TCRdb protein, which is that of a much larger clone; a read error is likely, and the protein shown is the DNA's own translation. This record belongs to a study of γδ T cells in repeated Plasmodium falciparum infection. Study conclusions and caveats: Over time and infection, Vgamma9/Vdelta2+ repertoires remained highly stable and polyclonal.

With V trimmed by 2 bases and J by 12 bases, 7 bases remained unmatched. The CDR3 is 11 residues long. CDR1 GITISATS and CDR2 ISYDGTV come from the germline V gene (reference sequence). Gammadelta T cells were flow-sorted from PBMC into Vgamma9/Vdelta2+ and Vdelta2-negative populations for bulk analysis. TCRdb used CATT to re-call clones from the multiplex PCR reads. The sample consists of 25,000 to 35,000 gamma-chain clones, over 1.1% of them appearing once. The sample taken for sequencing was gamma-delta T cells from blood. The V call is TRGV9, the J call TRGJ1 or TRGJ2. The J gene was not available in TCRdb and was assigned here by matching the DNA to germline segments. This TCR was sampled from a pool of human donors (malaria-infected and uninfected, not separated). Written as DNA, the CDR3 is TGTGCCTTGTGGGAGGCCAATAGGAAACTCTTT. Its translation: CALWEANRKLF.